The 17 T cell receptor beta chains below come from one sample, sequenced in a study of beta chain features in type 1 diabetes. Regarding the study as a whole: Shortening of TCRB CDR3s, moderate but significant, appeared in all four CD4+ subsets of Type 1 diabetes patients.

The antigens these receptors bind are not known. Expressed TCRB transcripts were sequenced because the isolated RNA had all been reverse transcribed beforehand. Only in-frame clones appear in the TCRdb table, and some are missing; sequencing was by immunoSEQ multiplex PCR. The sample includes approximately 260,000 clones, roughly 21% of them seen just once. Sequenced: naive CD4+ T cells from blood. Every receptor here comes from a woman aged 40 to 55 with type 1 diabetes.

This clone was observed a few times. The CDR3 reads CASLTRPLGEQFF. CDR3 in DNA: TGTGCCAGCCTAACTAGGCCTCTGGGGGAGCAGTTCTTC. The V and J genes are TRBV2 and TRBJ2-1, with D perhaps TRBD2 (5 bases). CDR1 and CDR2 (germline): SNHLY, FYNNEI. CDR3 size: 13 residues. Trimming pared 8 bases from V and 10 bases from J, leaving 18 bases between.

This clone was counted between two and nine times. The V and J genes are TRBV14 and TRBJ2-7, with TRBD2 matching 7 bases. The CDR3 is 13 residues long. Looked up from germline, CDR1 is SGHDN and CDR2 is FVKESK. J lost 6 bases, V lost 8 bases, and 10 bases had no gene match. CDR3 sequence reads: CASGGRPGGEQYF. The CDR3 region has the DNA TGTGCCAGCGGGGGACGGCCGGGGGGCGAGCAGTACTTC.

The V call is TRBV4-2, the J call TRBJ2-1; weak D call: TRBD2 (6 bases). Trimming cost V 3 bases and J 6 bases, with 15 bases left between them. CDR1 and CDR2 (germline): LGHNA, YNFKEQ. There are 15 residues in the CDR3. The CDR3 sequence is CASSQRTTGPNEQFF. In DNA form, the CDR3 reads TGTGCCAGCAGCCAGCGGACTACTGGACCCAATGAGCAGTTCTTC.

This clone was seen more than once but under ten times. This rearrangement joins TRBV5-6 to TRBJ2-5; TRBD1 matches 8 bases. The CDR3 has 14 residues. Germline values: CDR1 SGHDT, CDR2 YYEEEE. The V gene end was trimmed by 5 bases and the J gene end by 4 bases; junction bases not matched to a gene: 7. This CDR3 reads CASSSIDRGETQYF. Here the CDR3 DNA reads TGTGCCAGCAGTTCGATCGACAGGGGAGAGACCCAGTACTTC.

There are a few counts of this clone. The chain combines TRBV10-3 with TRBJ1-2; possible D gene TRBD1, 5 bases. This CDR3 has 13 amino acids. Germline CDR1 reads ENHRY; CDR2 reads SYGVKD. The germline V and J ends were trimmed by 4 bases and 4 bases, with 10 bases remaining between them. Here the CDR3 DNA reads TGTGCCATCAGTGCGGGGGATAGCTATGGCTACACCTTC. Protein sequence: CAISAGDSYGYTF.

A few counts support this clone. The CDR3 nucleotides are TGTGCCTGGAGTGTCGGCAGGGACTACGAGCAGTACTTC. Protein: CAWSVGRDYEQYF. The chain has TRBV30 and TRBJ2-7, with a weak D call TRBD1 (5 bases). Deletions cut 0 bases from V and 3 bases from J, with 9 bases between. Looked up from germline, CDR1 is GTSNPN and CDR2 is SVGIG (reference sequence). The CDR3 covers 13 residues.

V and J are TRBV9 and TRBJ2-7; D is unclear. The V end lost 4 bases, the J end lost 0 bases, and 11 bases lay between the germline ends. The germline V gene encodes CDR1 SGDLS and CDR2 YYNGEE. The CDR3 covers 14 residues. CDR3 amino acids: CASSPGSLSYEQYF. The CDR3 coding sequence is TGTGCCAGCAGCCCGGGTAGCCTCTCCTACGAGCAGTACTTC.

This clone occurred a few times. The rearrangement links TRBV5-4 to TRBJ2-2; 8 nucleotides match TRBD1. This CDR3 is 15 amino acids long. V dropped 5 bases and J dropped 1; count of bases not matched to a gene: 4. Germline values: CDR1 SGHNT, CDR2 YYREEE (reference sequence). The CDR3 sequence is CASRGTGGNTGELFF. The CDR3 DNA reads as TGTGCCAGCAGGGGCACAGGGGGGAACACCGGGGAGCTGTTTTTT.

This clone was seen a few times. In nucleotides, the CDR3 is TGTGCCATCACCCCGGGACAGACCTACGAGCAGTACTTC. Its translation is CAITPGQTYEQYF. The rearrangement uses TRBV10-3 and TRBJ2-7; 7 bases map to TRBD1. Germline CDR1 and CDR2: ENHRY and SYGVKD. Germline trimming cut 7 bases from V and 2 bases from J; bases unmatched to any gene: 5. The CDR3 consists of 13 residues.

The table lists this clone with a few counts. This chain connects TRBV9 to TRBJ2-7; D may be TRBD2 (6 bases). V dropped 0 bases and J dropped 4 bases, with 14 bases sitting between them. This CDR3 is 15 amino acids long. Germline CDR1 is SGDLS and CDR2 is YYNGEE. For the CDR3, the DNA is TGTGCCAGCAGCGTAGGCGGGACTCTCGATTACGAGCAGTACTTC. It codes for CASSVGGTLDYEQYF.

In this sample, this clone turned up a few times. This chain joins TRBV6-5 and TRBJ1-5, with a possible D match to TRBD1 (5 bases). Deletions cut 8 bases from V and 6 bases from J, with 14 bases between. CDR1 is MNHEY, CDR2 SVGAGI, per germline. This CDR3 comprises 13 residues. The DNA of the CDR3 is TGTGCCAGCCGACCGGGGGAGGGTCAGCCCCAGCATTTT. It encodes CASRPGEGQPQHF.

A few counts support this clone. V is TRBV4-2 and J is TRBJ1-4; 10 nucleotides align to TRBD1. Germline trimming cut 4 bases from V and 5 bases from J; bases unmatched to any gene: 7. The V gene's germline CDR1 is LGHNA and CDR2 YNFKEQ. CDR3 length equals 16 residues. The CDR3 region has the DNA TGTGCCAGCAGCCGAGACCCGGGACAGGGGAATGAAAAACTGTTTTTT. Its translation: CASSRDPGQGNEKLFF.

The chain combines TRBV7-2 with TRBJ2-1; tentative D call: TRBD1 (5 bases). Trimming left V 6 bases short and J 9 bases short, with 9 bases between. The CDR3 is 11 residues long. Per the germline V gene, CDR1 is SGHTA and CDR2 is FQGNSA. This chain's CDR3 is CASRATGEQFF. The CDR3 DNA is TGTGCCAGCAGAGCAACAGGTGAGCAGTTCTTC.

A few counts support this clone. The chain employs TRBV4-3 and TRBJ2-1; D possibly corresponds to TRBD1 (6 bases). V gave up 0 bases and J gave up 0 bases, with 27 bases separating them. The CDR3 consists of 22 residues. Germline CDR1 LGHNA, CDR2 YSLEER. CDR3 in amino acids: CASSQESPRGRIGPSSYNEQFF. The CDR3 DNA reads as TGCGCCAGCAGCCAAGAAAGTCCCAGGGGCCGCATCGGACCAAGCTCCTACAATGAGCAGTTCTTC.

This clone was seen a handful of times. The CDR3 region is CASRAEDRGRAFF. The CDR3 nucleotides read TGTGCCAGCAGGGCCGAGGACAGGGGTAGAGCTTTCTTT. V is TRBV9 and J is TRBJ1-1, with TRBD1 matching 9 bases. The CDR3 covers 13 residues. Germline V gene data show CDR1 as SGDLS and CDR2 as YYNGEE. The J segment lost 10 bases and the V segment lost 5 bases, leaving 9 bases of the junction unmatched.

CDR3 in amino acids: CSVAQGLNTEAFF. The CDR3 nucleotides are TGCAGCGTAGCACAGGGATTAAACACTGAAGCTTTCTTT. The chain recombines TRBV29-1 with TRBJ1-1; the D gene is possibly TRBD1 (6 bases). Trimming cost V 6 bases and J 2 bases, with 13 bases left between them. The CDR3 sequence is 13 residues long. CDR1 is SQVTM, CDR2 ANQGSEA, per germline.

The chain is built from TRBV2 and TRBJ2-5; D is unclear. The CDR3 runs 13 residues. Germline loops: CDR1 SNHLY, CDR2 FYNNEI. Trimming removed 3 bases from V and 3 bases from J, with 8 bases in between. The CDR3 nucleotides read TGTGCCAGCAGTGATCTGGGCGAAGAGACCCAGTACTTC. It specifies CASSDLGEETQYF.